The 20 T cell receptor beta chains given below trace back to one sample, sequenced in a study of T-cell memory formation after mild COVID-19. One entry per CDR3 protein results from TCRdb running MiXCR on the 5' RACE reads. The sample carries a few hundred thousand distinct CDR3 sequences, around a sixth recorded once. Sequenced material: PBMCs or a T cell subset sorted from them (not recorded which). The receptors originated from a man aged 18 to 30 who had mild COVID-19 (a few samples of this study predate the infection). Cell type and time point are not known.

The rearrangement uses TRBV7-3 and TRBJ1-6, with TRBD1 matching 9 bases. The CDR3 covers 15 residues. Germline CDR1 SGHTA, CDR2 FQGTGA. V gave up 5 bases and J gave up 7 bases; unmatched junction bases: 6. CDR3 bases: TGTGCCAGCAGCCCACAGGGGGCGAAGAATTCACCCCTCCACTTT. It codes for CASSPQGAKNSPLHF.

This clonotype turned up a few times. The CDR3 DNA sequence: TGCAGTCCAACGGACACCTACACCGGGGAGCTGTTTTTT. Residues: CSPTDTYTGELFF. The rearrangement joins TRBV20-1 to TRBJ2-2; D is possibly TRBD1 (5 bases). The V and J ends lost 8 bases and 3 bases respectively, with 13 bases between them. The CDR3 runs 13 residues. Germline values: CDR1 DFQATT, CDR2 SNEGSKA (reference sequence).

A few counts support this clonotype. In DNA form, the CDR3 reads TGCAGTGCTAGAGTCTTGCTTTCAGGCATCTCCTACAATGAGCAGTTCTTC. Amino acid sequence: CSARVLLSGISYNEQFF. The chain is built from TRBV20-1 and TRBJ2-1; D gene ambiguous. V lost 1 base and J lost 0, with 16 bases in between. From germline, CDR1 is DFQATT and CDR2 SNEGSKA (reference sequence). The CDR3 is 17 residues long.

This clonotype was seen ten or more times. V usage is TRBV20-1 and J usage is TRBJ1-2; D is undetermined. Germline-derived CDR1 and CDR2 are DFQATT and SNEGSKA (reference sequence). The CDR3 contains 12 residues. V gave up 6 bases and J gave up 0 bases, with 8 bases separating them. The CDR3 DNA sequence: TGCAGTGCAGCAGGATCTAACTATGGCTACACCTTC. Its translation is CSAAGSNYGYTF.

The rearrangement links TRBV7-9 to TRBJ1-1; a weak D match, TRBD1 (6 bases). The V gene lost 4 bases and the J gene lost 7 bases, with 10 bases spanning the gap. The CDR3 spans 12 residues. CDR1 and CDR2 (germline): SEHNR, FQNEAQ (reference sequence). The CDR3 region is CASSSYRVEAFF. The CDR3 DNA reads as TGTGCCAGCAGCTCTTACAGGGTTGAAGCTTTCTTT.

Only a few counts were recorded for this clonotype. The rearrangement links TRBV5-1 to TRBJ2-5; 8 nucleotides match TRBD2. This CDR3 has 16 amino acids. Losses at the gene ends were 0 bases for V and 0 bases for J; bases not matched to a gene: 4. From germline, CDR1 is SGHRS and CDR2 YFSETQ. Written as DNA, the CDR3 is TGCGCCAGCAGCTTGGGACCAGCGGGGGACCAAGAGACCCAGTACTTC. Protein product: CASSLGPAGDQETQYF.

This rearrangement joins TRBV11-2 to TRBJ1-4; perhaps TRBD1 as D (5 bases). The germline CDR1 and CDR2 sequences are SGHAT and FQNNGV. Trimming removed 4 bases at V and 8 bases at J, with 17 bases between. The CDR3 sequence is 15 residues long. The CDR3 spells CASSYQGIMMEKLFF. CDR3 bases: TGTGCCAGCAGCTACCAGGGTATAATGATGGAAAAACTGTTTTTT.

The V call is TRBV7-2, the J call TRBJ2-3, with D maybe TRBD2 (7 bases). The CDR3 consists of 16 residues. The V end was cut by 4 bases, the J end by 1 base, with 15 bases between. Looked up from germline, CDR1 is SGHTA and CDR2 is FQGNSA. This chain's CDR3 is CASSYRGAWGTDTQYF. Here the CDR3 DNA reads TGTGCCAGCAGCTACCGGGGGGCCTGGGGCACAGATACGCAGTATTTT. Full variable domain (rest looked up from reference TRBV7-2 and TRBJ2-3): GAGVSQSPSNKVTEKGKDVELRCDPISGHTALYWYRQSLGQGLEFLIYFQGNSAPDKSGLPSDRFSAERTGGSVSTLTIQRTQQEDSAVYLCASSYRGAWGTDTQYFGPGTRLTVL.

CDR3 bases: TGCGCCAGCAGCTGGACTAGCGGGGGGGCTGGTGAGACCCAGTACTTC. Amino acid sequence: CASSWTSGGAGETQYF. The chain links TRBV5-1 to TRBJ2-5; 15 positions agree with TRBD2. The CDR3 is 16 residues long. With 3 bases clipped from V and 5 bases from J, the junction kept 5 bases outside the gene matches. The germline V gene encodes CDR1 SGHRS and CDR2 YFSETQ.

The gene calls are TRBV18 and TRBJ1-2, with D perhaps TRBD1 (5 bases). Germline CDR1 KGHSH, CDR2 LQKENI. The CDR3 sequence is 14 residues long. Trimming pared 0 bases from V and 4 bases from J, leaving 9 bases between. Here the CDR3 DNA reads TGTGCCAGCTCACCACCGGACAAAGTCTATGGCTACACCTTC. Amino acid sequence: CASSPPDKVYGYTF.

This clonotype was seen a handful of times. The genes are TRBV7-2 and TRBJ2-7; 13 bases are a match to TRBD2. Germline values: CDR1 SGHTA, CDR2 FQGNSA. V was pared by 1 base and J by 7 bases, with 4 bases of the junction left unmatched. The CDR3 covers 15 residues. This chain's CDR3 is CASSLVRLAGGEQYF. DNA for the CDR3: TGTGCCAGCAGCTTAGTACGACTAGCGGGGGGTGAGCAGTACTTC.

The chain carries TRBV5-1 and TRBJ2-7; 7 positions match TRBD1. From germline, CDR1 is SGHRS and CDR2 YFSETQ. V gave up 4 bases and J gave up 6 bases; unmatched junction bases: 10. This CDR3 has 14 amino acids. CDR3 in DNA: TGCGCCAGCAGCCGAGACAGGGAGTTGTTCGAGCAGTACTTC. The encoded protein is CASSRDRELFEQYF.

In its sample, this clonotype was seen a few times. This chain joins TRBV6-1 and TRBJ2-1; D is ambiguous. The CDR3 consists of 14 residues. CDR1 is MNHNS, CDR2 SASEGT, per germline. The germline V and J ends were trimmed by 3 bases and 6 bases, with 12 bases remaining between them. CDR3 region: CASSDGTALNEQFF. CDR3 bases: TGTGCCAGCAGTGACGGAACAGCCCTCAATGAGCAGTTCTTC.

The chain carries TRBV18 and TRBJ1-1; D not resolved. V lost 8 bases and J 6 bases, leaving 13 bases between the germline ends. CDR1 is KGHSH, CDR2 LQKENI, per germline. CDR3 length equals 12 residues. The CDR3 sequence is CASASRYAEAFF. The CDR3 DNA sequence: TGTGCCAGCGCAAGCCGTTACGCTGAAGCTTTCTTT.

This clonotype appeared a few times. The chain recombines TRBV4-1 with TRBJ2-3; TRBD1 aligns across 7 bases. Germline values: CDR1 MGHRA, CDR2 YSYEKL. The CDR3 loop spans 17 amino acids. J gave up 5 bases and V 4 bases, and 15 bases lay outside the gene matches. CDR3 bases: TGCGCCAGCAGCCGACCGGGACAGAGACTTCGTAGAGATACGCAGTATTTT. It translates to CASSRPGQRLRRDTQYF.

This rearrangement joins TRBV10-3 to TRBJ2-7, with D unclear. V lost 2 bases and J lost 7, with 12 bases in between. This CDR3 spans 13 amino acids. Per germline, CDR1 ENHRY and CDR2 SYGVKD. The CDR3 DNA is TGTGCCATCAGTGAGGGAAGATCGGAGGAGCAGTACGTC. Protein sequence: CAISEGRSEEQYV.

The J gene is TRBJ2-7, the V gene TRBV7-9; TRBD1 aligns across 8 bases. CDR1 and CDR2 (germline): SEHNR, FQNEAQ (reference sequence). Trimming cost V 5 bases and J 4 bases; bases outside gene matches: 13. This CDR3 spans 16 amino acids. The CDR3 region is CASSDLTGRGLYEQYF. CDR3 bases: TGTGCCAGCAGCGACCTTACGGGCAGGGGGCTTTACGAGCAGTACTTC.

V gene TRBV12-3 or TRBV12-4 combines with J gene TRBJ1-2; 9 nucleotides match TRBD1. The CDR3 is 14 residues long. J lost 8 bases, V lost 5 bases, and 9 bases had no gene match. The CDR3 sequence is CASSARGTGKGYTF. CDR3 coding DNA: TGTGCCAGCAGTGCTAGAGGGACAGGGAAAGGCTACACCTTC.

The table lists this clonotype with many counts. The chain links TRBV18 to TRBJ1-6, with D unclear. The V and J ends lost 4 bases and 10 bases respectively, with 17 bases between them. The CDR3 contains 15 residues. Germline loops: CDR1 KGHSH, CDR2 LQKENI. The CDR3: CASSQLGGARSPLHF. The CDR3 DNA is TGTGCCAGCTCACAGCTAGGAGGAGCGAGGTCACCCCTCCACTTT.

This clonotype was seen a few times. The chain is built from TRBV11-3 and TRBJ2-5, with D perhaps TRBD2 (7 bases). CDR3 length equals 13 residues. Germline assignment: CDR1 SGHNT and CDR2 YENEEA. V lost 5 bases to trimming and J lost 5 bases, with 12 bases between them. DNA of the CDR3: TGTGCCAGCAGCGGGGGGGCCTTTGAGACCCAGTACTTC. Protein sequence: CASSGGAFETQYF.